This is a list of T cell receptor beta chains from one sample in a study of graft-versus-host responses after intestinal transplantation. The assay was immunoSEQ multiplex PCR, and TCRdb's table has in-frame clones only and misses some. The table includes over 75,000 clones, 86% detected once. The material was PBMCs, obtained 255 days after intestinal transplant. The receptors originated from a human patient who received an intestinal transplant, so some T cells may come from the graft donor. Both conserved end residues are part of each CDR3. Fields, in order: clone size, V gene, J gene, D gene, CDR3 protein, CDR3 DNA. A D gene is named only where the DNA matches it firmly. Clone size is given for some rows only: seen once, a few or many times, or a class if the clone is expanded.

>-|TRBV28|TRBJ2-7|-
CASSLSRGTTFSYEQYF
TGTGCCAGCAGTCTCTCTCGGGGTACTACTTTCTCCTACGAGCAGTACTTC
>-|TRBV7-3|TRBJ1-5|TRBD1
CASSLCDRGHNQPQHF
TGTGCCAGCAGCTTATGTGACAGGGGTCACAATCAGCCCCAGCATTTT
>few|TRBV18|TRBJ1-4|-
CASSPPEGGNEKLFF
TGTGCCAGCTCACCACCGGAGGGGGGGAATGAAAAACTGTTTTTT
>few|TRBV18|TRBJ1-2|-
CASSPGYGYTF
TGTGCCAGCTCACCAGGGTATGGCTACACCTTC
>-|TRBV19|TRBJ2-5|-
CASSIEGGLQETQYF
TGTGCCAGTAGTATAGAAGGGGGTCTACAGGAGACCCAGTACTTC
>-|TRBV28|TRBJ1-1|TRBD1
CASSETGPTEAFF
TGTGCCAGCAGTGAGACAGGGCCCACTGAAGCTTTCTTT
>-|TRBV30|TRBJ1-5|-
CAWSGQTVQPQHF
TGTGCCTGGAGCGGACAAACGGTTCAGCCCCAGCATTTT
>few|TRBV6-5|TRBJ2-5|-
CASSEARETQYF
TGTGCCAGCAGTGAAGCGCGAGAGACCCAGTACTTC
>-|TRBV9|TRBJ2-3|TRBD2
CASGRGGTDTQYF
TGTGCCAGCGGACGGGGGGGCACAGATACGCAGTATTTT
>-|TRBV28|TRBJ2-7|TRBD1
CASSPRDRAAYEQYF
TGTGCCAGCAGCCCCCGGGACAGGGCGGCCTACGAGCAGTACTTC
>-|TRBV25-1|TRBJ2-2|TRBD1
CASQLAGGPNTGELFF
TGTGCCAGCCAACTGGCAGGGGGCCCGAACACCGGGGAGCTGTTTTTT
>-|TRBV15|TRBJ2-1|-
CATRPPQGGYNEQFF
TGTGCCACCAGGCCCCCGCAGGGAGGCTACAATGAGCAGTTCTTC
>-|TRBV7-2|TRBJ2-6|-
CAIPSGANVLTF
TGTGCCATCCCCTCTGGGGCCAACGTCCTGACTTTC
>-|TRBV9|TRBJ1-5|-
CASSPGQSNQPQHF
TGTGCCAGCAGCCCCGGACAGAGCAATCAGCCCCAGCATTTT
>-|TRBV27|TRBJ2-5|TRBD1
CASSLEWDSPSETQYF
TGTGCCAGCAGTTTAGAGTGGGACAGCCCAAGTGAGACCCAGTACTTC
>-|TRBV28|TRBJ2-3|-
CASKQGGPAVDTQYF
TGTGCCAGCAAGCAGGGCGGGCCTGCCGTGGATACGCAGTATTTT
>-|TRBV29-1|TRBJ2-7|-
CSVLREGTAYEQYF
TGCAGCGTGCTCCGGGAAGGAACCGCCTACGAGCAGTACTTC
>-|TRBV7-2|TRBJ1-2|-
CASRMPGRNGYTF
TGTGCCAGCAGGATGCCCGGGCGGAATGGCTACACCTTC
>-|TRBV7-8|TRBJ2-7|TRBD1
CASSFDRVYTYEQYF
TGTGCCAGCAGCTTCGACAGGGTTTATACCTACGAGCAGTACTTC
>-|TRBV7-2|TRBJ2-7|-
CASSYEQYF
TGTGCCAGCAGCTACGAGCAGTACTTC
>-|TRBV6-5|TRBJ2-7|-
CASSSRQKAHYEQYF
TGTGCCAGCAGTTCTCGACAAAAGGCCCACTACGAGCAGTACTTC
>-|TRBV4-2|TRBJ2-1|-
CASSHRGGLFDEQFF
TGTGCCAGCAGCCATAGGGGGGGCCTGTTTGATGAGCAGTTCTTC
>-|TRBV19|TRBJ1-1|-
CASRGPNTEAFF
TGTGCCAGTAGGGGACCCAACACTGAAGCTTTCTTT
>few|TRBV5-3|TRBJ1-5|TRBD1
CARSLGQGNQPQHF
TGTGCCAGAAGCTTGGGACAGGGTAATCAGCCCCAGCATTTT
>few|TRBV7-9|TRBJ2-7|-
CASSLVSGYEQYF
TGTGCCAGCAGCTTAGTTTCGGGCTACGAGCAGTACTTC
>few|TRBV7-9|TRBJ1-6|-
CASRDLNSPLHF
TGTGCCAGCAGAGATCTGAATTCACCCCTCCACTTT
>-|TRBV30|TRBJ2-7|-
CAWSLGDEQYF
TGTGCCTGGAGTCTGGGGGACGAGCAGTACTTC
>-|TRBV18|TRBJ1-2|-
CASSSLVGRAGYGYTF
TGTGCCAGCTCCTCTCTGGTAGGCAGGGCCGGCTATGGCTACACCTTC
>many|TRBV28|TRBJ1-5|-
CASVIGNQPQHF
TGTGCCAGTGTAATAGGTAATCAGCCCCAGCATTTT
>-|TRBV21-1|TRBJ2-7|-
CASTPPQGNVTFYEQYF
TGTGCCAGCACCCCCCCCCAGGGGAACGTCACCTTCTACGAGCAGTACTTC
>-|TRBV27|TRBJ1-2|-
CASSFYTEGDF
TGTGCCAGCAGTTTTTACACGGAGGGGGACTTC
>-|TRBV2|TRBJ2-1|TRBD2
CASSSGGVTGNEQFF
TGTGCCAGTTCAAGCGGGGGGGTAACGGGTAATGAGCAGTTCTTC
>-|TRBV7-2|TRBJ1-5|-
CASSLASGGSQPQHF
TGTGCCAGCAGCTTAGCGTCGGGGGGTAGTCAGCCCCAGCATTTT
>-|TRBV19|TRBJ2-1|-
CASSFRTGSGEQFF
TGTGCCAGTAGTTTCCGGACGGGCAGTGGGGAGCAGTTCTTC
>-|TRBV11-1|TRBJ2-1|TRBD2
CASSFTQNAGGADNEQFF
TGTGCCAGCAGTTTTACCCAAAATGCGGGAGGGGCGGACAATGAGCAGTTCTTC
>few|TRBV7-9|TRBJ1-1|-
CASTALSTEAFF
TGTGCCAGCACAGCTCTGAGCACTGAAGCTTTCTTT
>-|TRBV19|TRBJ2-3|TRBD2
CASSIDAGGSTDTQYF
TGTGCCAGTAGTATAGATGCGGGGGGGAGCACAGATACGCAGTATTTT
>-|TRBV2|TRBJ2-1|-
CATDNPRQRMDEQFF
TGTGCCACCGATAACCCCCGACAGAGAATGGATGAGCAGTTCTTC